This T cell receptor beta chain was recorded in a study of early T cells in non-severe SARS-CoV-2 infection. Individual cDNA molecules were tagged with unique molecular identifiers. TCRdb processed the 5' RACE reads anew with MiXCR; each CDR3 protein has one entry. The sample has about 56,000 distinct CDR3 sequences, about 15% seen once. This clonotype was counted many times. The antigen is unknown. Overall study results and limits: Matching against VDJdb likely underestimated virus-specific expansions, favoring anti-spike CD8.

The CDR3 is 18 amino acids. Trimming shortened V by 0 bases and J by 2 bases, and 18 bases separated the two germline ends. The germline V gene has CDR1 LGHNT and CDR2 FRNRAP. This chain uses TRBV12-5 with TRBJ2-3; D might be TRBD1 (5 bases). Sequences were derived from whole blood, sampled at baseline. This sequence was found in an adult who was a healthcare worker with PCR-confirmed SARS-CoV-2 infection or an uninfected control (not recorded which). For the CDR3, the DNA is TGTGCTAGTGGTTTGGTACTCTCGGCAGGGTGGCCCACAGATACGCAGTATTTT. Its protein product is CASGLVLSAGWPTDTQYF.